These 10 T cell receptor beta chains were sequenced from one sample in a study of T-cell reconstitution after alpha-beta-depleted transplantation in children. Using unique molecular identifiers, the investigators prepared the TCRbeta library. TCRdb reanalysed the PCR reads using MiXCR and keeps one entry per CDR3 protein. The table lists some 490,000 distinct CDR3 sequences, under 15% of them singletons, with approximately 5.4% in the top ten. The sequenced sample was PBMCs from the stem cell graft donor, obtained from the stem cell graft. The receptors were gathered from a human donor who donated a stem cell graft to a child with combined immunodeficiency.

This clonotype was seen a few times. The CDR3 loop reads CASSLGALHYEQYF. The CDR3 region has the DNA TGTGCCAGCAGCTTGGGAGCGCTCCACTACGAGCAGTACTTC. The chain uses TRBV7-8 and TRBJ2-7, with D perhaps matching TRBD2 (5 bases). The V end was cut by 3 bases, the J end by 3 bases, with 12 bases between. CDR3 length: 14 amino acids. Germline V gene sequence: CDR1 SGHVS, CDR2 FQNEAQ. Complete variable domain (other parts from reference TRBV7-8 and TRBJ2-7): GAGVSQSPRYKVAKRGQDVALRCDPISGHVSLFWYQQALGQGPEFLTYFQNEAQLDKSGLPSDRFFAERPEGSVSTLKIQRTQQEDSAVYLCASSLGALHYEQYFGPGTRLTVT.

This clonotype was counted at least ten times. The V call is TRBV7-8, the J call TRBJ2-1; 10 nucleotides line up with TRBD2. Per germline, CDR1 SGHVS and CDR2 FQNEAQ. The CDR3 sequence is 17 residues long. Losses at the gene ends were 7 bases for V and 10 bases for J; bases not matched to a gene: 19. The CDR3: CASMPPRRLAGVGEQFF. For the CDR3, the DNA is TGTGCCAGCATGCCCCCTCGTAGACTAGCGGGCGTAGGCGAGCAGTTCTTC.

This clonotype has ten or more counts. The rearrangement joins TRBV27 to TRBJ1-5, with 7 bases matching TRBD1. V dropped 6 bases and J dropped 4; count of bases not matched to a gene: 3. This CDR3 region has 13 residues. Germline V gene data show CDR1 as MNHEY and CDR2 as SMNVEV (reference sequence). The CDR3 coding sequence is TGTGCCAGCAGGGGACAGCCAAATCAGCCCCAGCATTTT. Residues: CASRGQPNQPQHF.

CDR3 DNA: TGTGCCAGCAGCTTGAACAGCCGCCCTCTCTACGAGCAGTACTTC. This translates into CASSLNSRPLYEQYF. The chain is built from TRBV7-2 and TRBJ2-7; D not resolved. Trimming shortened V by 3 bases and J by 3 bases, and 15 bases separated the two germline ends. The CDR3 sequence is 15 residues long. The germline V gene encodes CDR1 SGHTA and CDR2 FQGNSA. Based on the CDR3 plus reference TRBV7-2 and TRBJ2-7, the full variable domain is GAGVSQSPSNKVTEKGKDVELRCDPISGHTALYWYRQSLGQGLEFLIYFQGNSAPDKSGLPSDRFSAERTGGSVSTLTIQRTQQEDSAVYLCASSLNSRPLYEQYFGPGTRLTVT.

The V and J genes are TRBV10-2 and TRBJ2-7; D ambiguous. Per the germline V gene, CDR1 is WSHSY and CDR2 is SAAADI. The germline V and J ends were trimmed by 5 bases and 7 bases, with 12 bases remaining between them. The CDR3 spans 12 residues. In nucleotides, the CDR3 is TGCGCCAGCAGTTTGGTAGTTCGTGAGCAGTACTTC. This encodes CASSLVVREQYF.

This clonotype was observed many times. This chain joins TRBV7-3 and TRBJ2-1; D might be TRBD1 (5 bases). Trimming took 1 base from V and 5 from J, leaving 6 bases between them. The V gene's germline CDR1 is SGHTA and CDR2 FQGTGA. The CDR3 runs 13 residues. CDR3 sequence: CASSLSRDNEQFF. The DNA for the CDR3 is TGTGCCAGCAGCTTAAGCAGGGACAATGAGCAGTTCTTC.

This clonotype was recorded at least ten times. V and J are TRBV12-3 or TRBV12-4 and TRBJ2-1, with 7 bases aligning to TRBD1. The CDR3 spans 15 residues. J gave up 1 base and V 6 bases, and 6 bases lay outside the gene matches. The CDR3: CASRPRDSSYNEQFF. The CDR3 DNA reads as TGTGCCAGCAGACCCCGGGACAGTTCCTACAATGAGCAGTTCTTC.

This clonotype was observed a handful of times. The CDR3 loop reads CAVVGLRYGYTF. In DNA form, the CDR3 reads TGTGCCGTTGTGGGACTGCGGTATGGCTACACCTTC. This chain links TRBV7-9 with TRBJ1-2; D is possibly TRBD1 (5 bases). The CDR3 consists of 12 residues. V was shortened by 11 bases and J by 5 bases, with 15 bases between the two germline ends. The germline gives CDR1 SEHNR, CDR2 FQNEAQ (reference sequence).

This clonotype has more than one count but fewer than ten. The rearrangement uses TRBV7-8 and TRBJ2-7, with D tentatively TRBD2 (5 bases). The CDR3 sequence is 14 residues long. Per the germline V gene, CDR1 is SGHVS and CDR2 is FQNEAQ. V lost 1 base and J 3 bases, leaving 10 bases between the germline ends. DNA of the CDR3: TGTGCCAGCAGCTTAGGCCGGGATTTCTACGAGCAGTACTTC. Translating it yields CASSLGRDFYEQYF.

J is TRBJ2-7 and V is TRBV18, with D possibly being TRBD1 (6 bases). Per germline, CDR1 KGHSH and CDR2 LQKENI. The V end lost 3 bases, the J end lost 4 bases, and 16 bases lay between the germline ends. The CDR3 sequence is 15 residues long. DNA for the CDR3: TGTGCCAGCTCACCGGAAGGGACACGATCGTACGAGCAGTACTTC. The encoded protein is CASSPEGTRSYEQYF.